A single sample is the source of the 19 T cell receptor beta chains below, sequenced in a study of blood T cell repertoires in COVID-19 (dated by TCRdb to about 2020). Library preparation was by the immunoSEQ multiplex PCR assay. This is the immuneACCESS table as TCRdb keeps it, with only in-frame sequences that have V and J called. A part of the clones is gone; compared with another copy, unresolved V genes explain less than half, and the rest is unexplained. The sample table contains some 28,000 clones; only one count was recorded for around nine tenths of them. About a tenth of the sample goes to the ten largest clones. Sequencing was performed on peripheral blood. The receptors derive from a human donor in a cohort sampled during active COVID-19.

CDR3 nucleotide sequence: TGCGCCAGCAGCTCCGGACTAGCGAACACCGGGGAGCTGTTTTTT. Amino acid sequence: CASSSGLANTGELFF. The V and J genes are TRBV5-1 and TRBJ2-2, with 7 nucleotides matching TRBD2. Losses at the gene ends were 3 bases for V and 0 bases for J; bases not matched to a gene: 2. Germline CDR1 SGHRS, CDR2 YFSETQ. The CDR3 spans 15 residues. Full variable domain (rest looked up from reference TRBV5-1 and TRBJ2-2): KAGVTQTPRYLIKTRGQQVTLSCSPISGHRSVSWYQQTPGQGLQFLFEYFSETQRNKGNFPGRFSGRQFSNSRSEMNVSTLELGDSALYLCASSSGLANTGELFFGEGSRLTVL.

The chain carries TRBV3-1 (or the pseudogene TRBV3-2) and TRBJ2-1, with TRBD2 as a possible D gene (6 bases). The ends were cut back, 5 bases at V and 0 bases at J, with 17 bases in the middle. Germline CDR1 and CDR2: LGHDT and YNNKEL (reference sequence). The CDR3 has 17 amino acids. Here the CDR3 reads CASSAGGAGSSYNEQFF. The CDR3 DNA reads TGTGCCAGCAGCGCCGGGGGAGCAGGGAGCTCCTACAATGAGCAGTTCTTC.

This clone was detected only a few times. The rearrangement joins TRBV3-1 (or the pseudogene TRBV3-2) to TRBJ1-5; D not resolved. V was pared by 2 bases and J by 6 bases, with 11 bases between. Germline assignment: CDR1 LGHDT and CDR2 YNNKEL (reference sequence). The length of the CDR3 is 14 residues. The CDR3 protein is CASSQSSVAQPQHF. Written as DNA, the CDR3 is TGTGCCAGCAGCCAATCCTCAGTGGCTCAGCCCCAGCATTTT.

The table lists this clone with a count of one. J is TRBJ1-4 and V is TRBV27, with TRBD1 as a possible D gene (6 bases). The CDR3 has 14 amino acids. V dropped 10 bases and J dropped 5 bases, with 17 bases sitting between them. The germline V gene encodes CDR1 MNHEY and CDR2 SMNVEV (reference sequence). This CDR3 reads CATQAQGQNEKLFF. In DNA, the CDR3 is TGTGCCACTCAGGCCCAGGGGCAGAATGAAAAACTGTTTTTT.

The chain has TRBV5-8 and TRBJ1-2; TRBD1 might be the D (5 bases). Deletions cut 4 bases from V and 4 bases from J, with 11 bases between. The CDR3 loop spans 13 amino acids. CDR1 and CDR2 (germline): SGHTS, YDEGEE. CDR3 residues: CASSKRQGYGYTF. The CDR3 DNA reads as TGTGCCAGCAGCAAACGTCAGGGCTATGGCTACACCTTC.

This rearrangement joins TRBV7-6 to TRBJ2-5, with TRBD2 matching over 11 bases. Germline CDR1 reads SGHVS; CDR2 reads FNYEAQ. J gave up 1 base and V 5 bases, and 18 bases lay outside the gene matches. There are 20 residues in the CDR3. The CDR3 DNA follows: TGTGCCAGCAGCCACCACAGACTAGCGGGACCGAGGAGGGGCCAAGAGACCCAGTACTTC. Protein product: CASSHHRLAGPRRGQETQYF.

This clone was seen once. The J gene is TRBJ2-2, the V gene TRBV5-8; tentative D call: TRBD1 (6 bases). Looked up from germline, CDR1 is SGHTS and CDR2 is YDEGEE. The CDR3 runs 16 residues. V lost 0 bases, J lost 6 bases, and 15 bases lay in between. CDR3 amino acids: CASSLGTALIPGELFF. Here the CDR3 DNA reads TGTGCCAGCAGCTTGGGGACAGCTCTTATCCCCGGGGAGCTGTTTTTT.

The V and J genes are TRBV19 and TRBJ2-1; TRBD2 matches at 8 bases. Germline assignment: CDR1 LNHDA and CDR2 SQIVND (reference sequence). The CDR3 covers 13 residues. Germline trimming cut 5 bases from V and 8 bases from J; bases unmatched to any gene: 5. CDR3 in amino acids: CASSQSGSYEQFF. CDR3 nucleotides: TGTGCCAGTAGTCAGAGCGGGAGCTATGAGCAGTTCTTC.

This chain uses TRBV4-2 with TRBJ2-3; TRBD2 matches 13 bases. Trimming took 4 bases from V and 3 from J; bases not matched to a gene: 4. This CDR3 has 16 amino acids. CDR1 LGHNA and CDR2 YNFKEQ come from the germline V gene. The CDR3 loop is CASSLGTSGNTDTQYF. Here the CDR3 DNA reads TGTGCCAGCAGCCTGGGGACTAGCGGGAATACAGATACGCAGTATTTT.

For the CDR3, the DNA is TGTGCCAGCAGATTAGAAGGGGGGACAGGGCCCAACACCATATATTTT. Protein product: CASRLEGGTGPNTIYF. The chain carries TRBV27 and TRBJ1-3; 9 bases align to TRBD1. Germline values: CDR1 MNHEY, CDR2 SMNVEV (reference sequence). V trimming: 6 bases; J trimming: 7 bases; junction bases outside the gene matches: 13. The CDR3 has 16 residues.

The CDR3 here is CASSPEGNQPQHF. DNA for the CDR3: TGCGCCAGCAGCCCGGAGGGCAATCAGCCCCAGCATTTT. The chain is built from TRBV5-1 and TRBJ1-5; no clear D. With 4 bases removed from V and 2 bases from J, the gap between germline ends came to 7 bases. CDR3 length: 13 amino acids. Germline V gene lookup returns CDR1 SGHRS and CDR2 YFSETQ.

The chain employs TRBV2 and TRBJ2-2, with 7 nucleotides matching TRBD1. CDR1 and CDR2 from the germline V gene are SNHLY and FYNNEI. J lost 6 bases, V lost 9 bases, and 7 bases had no gene match. This CDR3 has 13 residues. The CDR3 here is CASRQGVAGELFF. As DNA, the CDR3 is TGTGCCAGTAGGCAGGGGGTAGCCGGGGAGCTGTTTTTT.

The chain uses TRBV2 and TRBJ1-2; 10 bases line up with TRBD1. V dropped 4 bases and J dropped 8; count of bases not matched to a gene: 1. The CDR3 runs to 12 residues. Per the germline V gene, CDR1 is SNHLY and CDR2 is FYNNEI. DNA for the CDR3: TGTGCCAGCAGTGGGGACAGGGGAGGCTACACCTTC. Its protein product is CASSGDRGGYTF.

The rearrangement uses TRBV18 and TRBJ1-3; D not resolved. There are 14 residues in the CDR3. The germline V and J ends were trimmed by 3 bases and 2 bases, with 8 bases remaining between them. Germline CDR1 and CDR2: KGHSH and LQKENI. The DNA of the CDR3 is TGTGCCAGCTCACCGAGAGAGACTGGAAACACCATATATTTT. It yields the protein CASSPRETGNTIYF.

The J gene is TRBJ1-2, the V gene TRBV19; tentative D call: TRBD1 (6 bases). This CDR3 contains 13 residues. Germline loops: CDR1 LNHDA, CDR2 SQIVND (reference sequence). Between the trimmed V and J ends, which lost 3 bases and 4 bases, there was a span of 9 bases. CDR3 sequence reads: CASSMGTSYGYTF. CDR3 bases: TGTGCCAGTAGTATGGGGACATCCTATGGCTACACCTTC.

The V call is TRBV9, the J call TRBJ1-1, with D possibly being TRBD1 (6 bases). The CDR3 totals 14 residues. Germline-derived CDR1 and CDR2 are SGDLS and YYNGEE. The ends were cut back, 4 bases at V and 0 bases at J, with 10 bases in the middle. CDR3 residues: CASSPRQVNTEAFF. The CDR3 coding sequence is TGTGCCAGCAGCCCCCGACAGGTGAACACTGAAGCTTTCTTT.

This clone was counted between two and nine times. V and J are TRBV11-3 and TRBJ2-3, with D perhaps TRBD2 (6 bases). V was clipped by 1 base and J by 5 bases, with 7 bases between them. Looked up from germline, CDR1 is SGHNT and CDR2 is YENEEA. This CDR3 is 13 amino acids long. The CDR3 loop reads CASSLGSGDTQYF. CDR3 nucleotide sequence: TGTGCCAGCAGCTTAGGTAGCGGAGATACGCAGTATTTT.

The chain joins TRBV5-6 to TRBJ1-1; D is possibly TRBD1 (5 bases). The CDR3 sequence is 15 residues long. Germline V gene sequence: CDR1 SGHDT, CDR2 YYEEEE. Between the trimmed V and J ends, which lost 3 bases and 1 base, there was a span of 13 bases. The CDR3: CASSSGLYGNTEAFF. The CDR3, as DNA: TGTGCCAGCAGCTCAGGGCTCTATGGGAACACTGAAGCTTTCTTT.

This chain joins TRBV11-2 and TRBJ1-1; 8 bases line up with TRBD1. Germline V gene lookup returns CDR1 SGHAT and CDR2 FQNNGV. This CDR3 has 15 residues. V lost 1 base to trimming and J lost 4 bases; unmatched junction nucleotides: 5. CDR3 residues: CASSLVTGGGTEAFF. The CDR3 nucleotides read TGTGCCAGCAGCTTAGTTACAGGGGGAGGCACTGAAGCTTTCTTT.